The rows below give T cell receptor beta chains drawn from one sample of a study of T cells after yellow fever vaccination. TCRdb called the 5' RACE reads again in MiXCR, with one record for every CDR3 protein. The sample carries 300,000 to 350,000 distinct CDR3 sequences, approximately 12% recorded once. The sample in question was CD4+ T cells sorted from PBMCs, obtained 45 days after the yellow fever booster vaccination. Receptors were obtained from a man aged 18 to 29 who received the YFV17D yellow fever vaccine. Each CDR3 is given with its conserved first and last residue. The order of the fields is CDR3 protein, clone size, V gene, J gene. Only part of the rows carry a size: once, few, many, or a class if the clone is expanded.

cdr3_aa: CSARDGTQETQYF; clone_size: few; v_call: TRBV20-1; j_call: TRBJ2-5
cdr3_aa: CASSPQTATDTQYF; clone_size: NA; v_call: TRBV7-2; j_call: TRBJ2-3
cdr3_aa: CASSLLATRQETQYF; clone_size: NA; v_call: TRBV5-1; j_call: TRBJ2-5
cdr3_aa: CASSYSRGYSPLHF; clone_size: few; v_call: TRBV6-5; j_call: TRBJ1-6
cdr3_aa: CSARDPGSGDPQETQYF; clone_size: few; v_call: TRBV20-1; j_call: TRBJ2-5
cdr3_aa: CASSQDPDGSDTQYF; clone_size: many; v_call: TRBV4-3; j_call: TRBJ2-3
cdr3_aa: CASRPPGQGAKGYTF; clone_size: few; v_call: TRBV4-1; j_call: TRBJ1-2
cdr3_aa: CASSIKKGLPTDTQYF; clone_size: few; v_call: TRBV19; j_call: TRBJ2-3
cdr3_aa: CASGDGSNQPQHF; clone_size: NA; v_call: TRBV6-1; j_call: TRBJ1-5
cdr3_aa: CATSRAGGGVGANVLTF; clone_size: NA; v_call: TRBV15; j_call: TRBJ2-6
cdr3_aa: CASAILAGGTDTQYF; clone_size: NA; v_call: TRBV6-5; j_call: TRBJ2-3
cdr3_aa: CSARDFPASPLHF; clone_size: few; v_call: TRBV20-1; j_call: TRBJ1-6
cdr3_aa: CASREYNQPQHF; clone_size: few; v_call: TRBV6-2/TRBV6-3; j_call: TRBJ1-5
cdr3_aa: CASSLVGRGLTEAFF; clone_size: NA; v_call: TRBV7-8; j_call: TRBJ1-1
cdr3_aa: CASSEARRGGSYNEQFF; clone_size: NA; v_call: TRBV9; j_call: TRBJ2-1
cdr3_aa: CASSLRLDNEQFF; clone_size: NA; v_call: TRBV7-6; j_call: TRBJ2-1
cdr3_aa: CASSLKSVGTDTQYF; clone_size: NA; v_call: TRBV5-1; j_call: TRBJ2-3
cdr3_aa: CASSPTTPSSYNSPLHF; clone_size: NA; v_call: TRBV6-5; j_call: TRBJ1-6
cdr3_aa: CSATVLARETQYF; clone_size: NA; v_call: TRBV20-1; j_call: TRBJ2-5
cdr3_aa: CSARAGSPSDTQYF; clone_size: NA; v_call: TRBV20-1; j_call: TRBJ2-3
cdr3_aa: CASSRVLAGSLNTGELFF; clone_size: few; v_call: TRBV7-9; j_call: TRBJ2-2
cdr3_aa: CASSPGYTF; clone_size: NA; v_call: TRBV9; j_call: TRBJ1-2
cdr3_aa: CASSIRTGGNTQYF; clone_size: few; v_call: TRBV25-1; j_call: TRBJ2-3
cdr3_aa: CASSPLVGQVVSGANVLTF; clone_size: NA; v_call: TRBV18; j_call: TRBJ2-6
cdr3_aa: CASSLSGQTRGGGTIYF; clone_size: many; v_call: TRBV7-2; j_call: TRBJ1-3
cdr3_aa: CATSDSPGTGEETQYF; clone_size: few; v_call: TRBV24-1; j_call: TRBJ2-5
cdr3_aa: CASNAVETQYF; clone_size: NA; v_call: TRBV5-1; j_call: TRBJ2-5
cdr3_aa: CASSEAGTEEIFRPYGYTF; clone_size: NA; v_call: TRBV25-1; j_call: TRBJ1-2
cdr3_aa: CSARAPGGYQPQHF; clone_size: NA; v_call: TRBV20-1; j_call: TRBJ1-5
cdr3_aa: CASSQDGATGELFF; clone_size: few; v_call: TRBV4-2; j_call: TRBJ2-2
cdr3_aa: CASSLLGWDGYTF; clone_size: few; v_call: TRBV27; j_call: TRBJ1-2
cdr3_aa: CASGLVPVGTRLTGELFF; clone_size: NA; v_call: TRBV12-5; j_call: TRBJ2-2
cdr3_aa: CASSLTSGGAYEQFF; clone_size: few; v_call: TRBV7-2; j_call: TRBJ2-1
cdr3_aa: CASSPGGGNQETQYF; clone_size: NA; v_call: TRBV5-4; j_call: TRBJ2-5
cdr3_aa: CASSFGPLQETQYF; clone_size: NA; v_call: TRBV7-2; j_call: TRBJ2-5
cdr3_aa: CATSDSQSTDTQYF; clone_size: few; v_call: TRBV24-1; j_call: TRBJ2-3
cdr3_aa: CASNSPGQGAYEQYF; clone_size: NA; v_call: TRBV6-4; j_call: TRBJ2-7
cdr3_aa: CASSLALDPSGYEQYF; clone_size: medium-sized; v_call: TRBV7-8; j_call: TRBJ2-7
cdr3_aa: CSARDDGNQPQHF; clone_size: few; v_call: TRBV20-1; j_call: TRBJ1-5
cdr3_aa: CASSRTGGPETQYF; clone_size: NA; v_call: TRBV7-2; j_call: TRBJ2-5
cdr3_aa: CASRFDRAVYTF; clone_size: NA; v_call: TRBV5-6; j_call: TRBJ1-2
cdr3_aa: CSARQVEAFF; clone_size: NA; v_call: TRBV20-1; j_call: TRBJ1-1
cdr3_aa: CASSLSDGGNTIYF; clone_size: NA; v_call: TRBV27; j_call: TRBJ1-3
cdr3_aa: CASREHREGTEAFF; clone_size: NA; v_call: TRBV10-2; j_call: TRBJ1-1
cdr3_aa: CASSSQGATNEKLFF; clone_size: many; v_call: TRBV12-3/TRBV12-4; j_call: TRBJ1-4
cdr3_aa: CASSLVGRGAQYF; clone_size: NA; v_call: TRBV28; j_call: TRBJ2-5
cdr3_aa: CASAAEISSPLHF; clone_size: few; v_call: TRBV28; j_call: TRBJ1-6
cdr3_aa: CASSGEKTQYF; clone_size: many; v_call: TRBV2; j_call: TRBJ2-5
cdr3_aa: CASSRDRNQPQHF; clone_size: many; v_call: TRBV7-9; j_call: TRBJ1-5
cdr3_aa: CASSLIAGGPDTQYF; clone_size: NA; v_call: TRBV5-1; j_call: TRBJ2-3
cdr3_aa: CAWSLRLGHPFF; clone_size: few; v_call: TRBV30; j_call: TRBJ2-1
cdr3_aa: CAISESRTQETQYF; clone_size: medium-sized; v_call: TRBV10-3; j_call: TRBJ2-5
cdr3_aa: CASSQDAIGDTEAFF; clone_size: few; v_call: TRBV4-2; j_call: TRBJ1-1
cdr3_aa: CASSVEPAEGDTQYF; clone_size: many; v_call: TRBV9; j_call: TRBJ2-3
cdr3_aa: CASSLSGNTQYF; clone_size: few; v_call: TRBV7-2; j_call: TRBJ2-3
cdr3_aa: CASNRGGIETQYF; clone_size: NA; v_call: TRBV6-5; j_call: TRBJ2-5